Described below is a single T cell receptor (beta chain) sequence and its context. This record belongs to a study of blood T cell repertoires in COVID-19. On the study more broadly: PBMCs, B-cell-depleted T cells, or T cells were the source of the cDNA or gDNA that made up the material.

Measured with immunoSEQ multiplex PCR; TCRdb has only the in-frame clones, and not every one. This table holds about 440,000 clones, 80% to 90% found once. This receptor was identified in a woman aged 25 to 39 with acute or convalescent COVID-19. Sequenced input: peripheral blood.

The CDR3 sequence is CASSGGQDEQYF. The CDR3 bases are TGTGCCAGCAGTGGGGGACAGGACGAGCAGTACTTC. The rearrangement uses TRBV6-6 and TRBJ2-7, with 8 bases identical to TRBD1. V shed 5 bases, J shed 5 bases, and the junction held 2 bases outside the gene matches. The CDR3 runs 12 residues. Germline V lookup: CDR1 MNHNY, CDR2 SVGAGI (reference sequence).